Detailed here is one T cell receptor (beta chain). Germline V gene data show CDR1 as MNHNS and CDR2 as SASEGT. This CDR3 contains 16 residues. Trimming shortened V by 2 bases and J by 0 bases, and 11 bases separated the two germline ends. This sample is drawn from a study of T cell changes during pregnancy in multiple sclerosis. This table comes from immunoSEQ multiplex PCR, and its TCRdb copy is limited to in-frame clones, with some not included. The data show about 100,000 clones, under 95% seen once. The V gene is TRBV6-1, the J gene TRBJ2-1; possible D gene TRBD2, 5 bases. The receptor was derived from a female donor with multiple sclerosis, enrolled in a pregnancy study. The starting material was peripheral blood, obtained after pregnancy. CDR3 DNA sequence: TGTGCCAGCAGTGAAAGCCCCAGCGGCTCCTACAATGAGCAGTTCTTC. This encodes CASSESPSGSYNEQFF.